The clone carrying this T cell receptor beta chain came up a few times. What it binds is not known. The junction departs from the called germline gene at one end, perhaps through a read error. This specimen comes from a study of graft-versus-host responses after intestinal transplantation. About the research overall: Anti-thymocyte globulin was used for induction in all recipients, who then took tacrolimus and steroids for approximately 3 years.

Study results and caveats: Recipient marrow held GvH clones, some first seen in ileum or blood.

Using immunoSEQ multiplex PCR, the repertoire was profiled, and TCRdb retains in-frame clones only, with some absent. The sample has under 95,000 clones, about four fifths seen once. The sample was unstimulated CD4+ T cells sorted from spleen or lymph node cells, taken before intestinal transplant. The clonotype comes from a human donor who received an intestinal transplant.

The CDR3, as DNA: TGTGCCAGCAATGAACCGGGAACTAATTCACCCCTCCACTTT. Translation gives CASNEPGTNSPLHF. V usage is TRBV6-1 and J usage is TRBJ1-6; D ambiguous. The germline V gene has CDR1 MNHNS and CDR2 SASEGT. The CDR3 is made up of 14 amino acids.